This T cell receptor beta chain was sequenced during a study of blood T cell repertoires in COVID-19. The overall study: The United States, Italy and Spain provided the acute and convalescent COVID-19 samples. From T cells, B-cell-depleted T cells, or PBMCs came the material, which was cDNA or gDNA.

Germline CDR1 and CDR2: SGHAT and FQDESV (reference sequence). Trimming pared 8 bases from V and 3 bases from J, leaving 9 bases between. This CDR3 is 12 amino acids long. Authors' data handling: Reference gene primer amplification gave nucleated cell count estimates. Assay: immunoSEQ multiplex PCR; the TCRdb copy retains only in-frame clones and omits some. From that table come the V and J calls and clone size; the DNA was used to work out D and trimming. The sample has around 84,000 clones; around nine tenths are singletons. The chain uses TRBV11-1 and TRBJ2-3; perhaps TRBD1 as D (5 bases). The sequenced sample was peripheral blood. The clonotype comes from a man aged 80 or over with active or convalescent COVID-19. CDR3 DNA: TGTGCCAGCTCGGCAGGGACAGATACGCAGTATTTT. This translates into CASSAGTDTQYF.